This T cell receptor beta chain comes out of a study of blood T cell repertoires in COVID-19. The method was immunoSEQ multiplex PCR; TCRdb's version includes in-frame clones alone and lacks a portion of them. The repertoire holds 250,000 to 300,000 clones, with roughly 81% as singletons. The age range of participants was about 18 to 100 years, with residence in roughly 25 US areas. Categorization into cohorts depended on clinical history that participants reported. Germline CDR1 reads LNHDA; CDR2 reads SQIVND (reference sequence). The CDR3 sequence is 17 residues long. After removal of 4 bases from V and 9 bases from J, the junction contained 14 bases not matched to a gene.

This TCR derives from a woman in her fifties or sixties who had been exposed to COVID-19. Sequenced material: PBMCs or T cells enriched from blood (not recorded which). The rearrangement links TRBV19 to TRBJ2-1; 11 bases are shared with TRBD2. CDR3 sequence (DNA): TGTGCCAGTAGTAGGAGTAGCGGGGGGGCTGATATCAGTGAGCAGTTCTTC. Its translation is CASSRSSGGADISEQFF.